This TCR beta chain was obtained from a study of T cell responses to AZD1222 COVID-19 vaccine. Study-wide context: Second doses were pooled across both intervals (about 4 or about 12 weeks).

The V gene's germline CDR1 is SQVTM and CDR2 ANQGSEA. The CDR3 is 11 residues long. V shed 4 bases and J shed 0 bases, with 3 bases lying between them. Comments on this clone: The antigen is undetermined.

Study observations and caveats: Just 6 or 7 AZD1222 recipients were seropositive at baseline. Nearly half of unique spike-specific TCRs reportedly avoided B.1.351 and B.1.1.7 mutated regions.

Repertoires were generated with immunoSEQ multiplex PCR, while TCRdb's copy carries only in-frame clones and drops some. The sample lists 68,000 or so clones; around nine tenths were seen once. This sequence was found in an adult in good health. The chain uses TRBV29-1 and TRBJ2-5; D call uncertain. The sequencing here drew on peripheral blood, taken on day 0 of AZD1222 vaccination. The chain's CDR3 is CSVVYQETQYF. The CDR3 nucleotides are TGCAGCGTTGTCTACCAAGAGACCCAGTACTTC.